The 2 T cell receptor beta chains listed next were all sequenced from one sample in a study of glioma-infiltrating T cells after dendritic cell vaccination. Here immunoSEQ multiplex PCR was the method, and the copy in TCRdb shows in-frame clones only, minus some. The table has approximately 92,000 clones, more than 70% seen once; the top ten hold around 5.4%. Time point of the sample: after dendritic cell vaccination, including at tumor progression/relapse. This material consisted of blood, taken after dendritic cell vaccination. These receptor sequences come from a human donor with glioblastoma.

The J gene is TRBJ1-2, the V gene TRBV5-4; D is perhaps TRBD1 (6 bases). V shed 0 bases and J shed 6 bases, with 9 bases lying between them. This CDR3 contains 13 residues. CDR1 and CDR2 (germline): SGHNT, YYREEE (reference sequence). Here the CDR3 DNA reads TGTGCCAGCAGCTTGGTGGGGGCAGATGGCTACACCTTC. Amino acid sequence: CASSLVGADGYTF.

This clone was observed once. The chain combines TRBV30 with TRBJ2-1; TRBD2 agrees at 8 bases. The CDR3 has 13 amino acids. The V gene end was trimmed by 5 bases and the J gene end by 9 bases; junction bases not matched to a gene: 9. The germline gives CDR1 GTSNPN, CDR2 SVGIG (reference sequence). Here the CDR3 DNA reads TGTGCCTGGTTAGGCCGAGCGGGGGTTGAGCAGTTCTTC. Translated: CAWLGRAGVEQFF.